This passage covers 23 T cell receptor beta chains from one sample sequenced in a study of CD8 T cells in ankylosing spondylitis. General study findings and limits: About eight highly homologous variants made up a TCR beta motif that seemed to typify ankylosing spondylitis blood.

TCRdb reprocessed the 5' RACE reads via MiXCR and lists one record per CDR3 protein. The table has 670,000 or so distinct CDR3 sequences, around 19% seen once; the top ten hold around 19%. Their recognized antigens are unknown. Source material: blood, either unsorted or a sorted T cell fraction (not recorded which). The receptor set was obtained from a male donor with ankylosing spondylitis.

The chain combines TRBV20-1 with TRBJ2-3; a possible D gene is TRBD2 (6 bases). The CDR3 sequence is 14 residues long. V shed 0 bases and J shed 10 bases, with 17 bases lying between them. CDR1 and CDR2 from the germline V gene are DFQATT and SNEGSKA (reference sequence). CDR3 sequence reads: CSARDFQSPGAQYF. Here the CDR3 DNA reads TGCAGTGCTAGAGATTTCCAGAGCCCGGGGGCGCAGTATTTT.

The CDR3 region is CASSLKPNNEQFF. As DNA, the CDR3 is TGTGCCAGCAGCTTGAAACCGAACAATGAGCAGTTCTTC. This chain joins TRBV5-6 and TRBJ2-1; no definite D call. V shed 1 base and J shed 5 bases, with 7 bases lying between them. This CDR3 spans 13 amino acids. Germline V gene lookup returns CDR1 SGHDT and CDR2 YYEEEE.

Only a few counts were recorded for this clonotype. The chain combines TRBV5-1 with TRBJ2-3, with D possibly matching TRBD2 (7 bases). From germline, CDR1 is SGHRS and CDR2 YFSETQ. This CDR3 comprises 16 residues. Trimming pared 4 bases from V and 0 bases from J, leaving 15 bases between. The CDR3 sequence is CASSPEGGGSTDTQYF. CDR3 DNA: TGCGCCAGCAGCCCGGAGGGAGGGGGAAGCACAGATACGCAGTATTTT.

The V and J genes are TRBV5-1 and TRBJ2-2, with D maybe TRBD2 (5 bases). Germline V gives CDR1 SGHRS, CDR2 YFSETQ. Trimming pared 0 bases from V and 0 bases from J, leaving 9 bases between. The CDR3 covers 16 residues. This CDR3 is CASSLERQTNTGELFF. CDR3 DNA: TGCGCCAGCAGCTTGGAGCGGCAGACGAACACCGGGGAGCTGTTTTTT.

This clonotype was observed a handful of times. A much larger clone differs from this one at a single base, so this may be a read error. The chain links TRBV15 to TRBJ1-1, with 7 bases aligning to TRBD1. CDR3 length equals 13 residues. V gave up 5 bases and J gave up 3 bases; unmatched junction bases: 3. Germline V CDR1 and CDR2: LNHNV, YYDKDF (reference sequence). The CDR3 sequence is CATSRQGYTEAFF. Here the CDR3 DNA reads TGTGCCACCAGCCGACAGGGCTACACTGAAGCTTTCTTT.

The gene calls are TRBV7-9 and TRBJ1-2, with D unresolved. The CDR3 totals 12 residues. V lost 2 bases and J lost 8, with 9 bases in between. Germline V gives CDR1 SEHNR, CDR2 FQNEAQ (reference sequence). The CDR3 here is CASSLSSEGYTF. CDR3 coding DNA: TGTGCCAGCAGCTTATCCTCGGAGGGCTACACCTTC.

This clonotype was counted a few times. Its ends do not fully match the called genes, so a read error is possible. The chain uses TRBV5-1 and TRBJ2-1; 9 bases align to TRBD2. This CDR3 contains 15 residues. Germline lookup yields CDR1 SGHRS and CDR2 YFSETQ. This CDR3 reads CASSLVSGSYNEQFF. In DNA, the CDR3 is TGTGCCAGCAGCTTAGTTAGCGGGAGTTACAATGAGCAGTTCTTC.

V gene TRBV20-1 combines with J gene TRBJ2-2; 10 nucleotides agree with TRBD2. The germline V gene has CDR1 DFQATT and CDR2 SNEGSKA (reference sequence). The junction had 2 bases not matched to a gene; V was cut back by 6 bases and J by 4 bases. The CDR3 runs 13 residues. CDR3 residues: CSAEREGTGELFF. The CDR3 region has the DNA TGCAGTGCGGAGCGGGAGGGCACCGGGGAGCTGTTTTTT.

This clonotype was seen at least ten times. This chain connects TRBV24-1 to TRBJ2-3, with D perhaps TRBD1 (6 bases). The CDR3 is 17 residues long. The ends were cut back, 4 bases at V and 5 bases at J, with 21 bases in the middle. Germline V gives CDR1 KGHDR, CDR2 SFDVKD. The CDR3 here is CATSEPTSPGHRDTQYF. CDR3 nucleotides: TGTGCCACCAGTGAACCGACCTCACCGGGACATAGAGATACGCAGTATTTT.

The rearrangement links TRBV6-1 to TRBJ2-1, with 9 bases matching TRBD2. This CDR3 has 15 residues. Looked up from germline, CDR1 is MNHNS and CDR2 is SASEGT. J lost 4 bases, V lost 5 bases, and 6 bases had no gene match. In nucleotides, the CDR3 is TGTGCCAGCAGTCTTGCTAGCGGGGATTACAATGAGCAGTTCTTC. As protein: CASSLASGDYNEQFF.

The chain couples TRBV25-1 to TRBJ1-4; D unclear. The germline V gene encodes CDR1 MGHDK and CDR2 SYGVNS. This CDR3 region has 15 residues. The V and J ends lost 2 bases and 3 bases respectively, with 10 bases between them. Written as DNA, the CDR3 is TGTGCCAGCAGTGAAGTTGAGGTCCCTAATGAAAAACTGTTTTTT. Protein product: CASSEVEVPNEKLFF.

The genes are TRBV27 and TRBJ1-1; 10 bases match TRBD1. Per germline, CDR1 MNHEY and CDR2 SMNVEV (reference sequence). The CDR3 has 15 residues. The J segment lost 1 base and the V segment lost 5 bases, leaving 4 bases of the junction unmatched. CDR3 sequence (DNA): TGTGCCAGCAGTGACAGGGGGCTAGAGAACACTGAAGCTTTCTTT. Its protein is CASSDRGLENTEAFF.

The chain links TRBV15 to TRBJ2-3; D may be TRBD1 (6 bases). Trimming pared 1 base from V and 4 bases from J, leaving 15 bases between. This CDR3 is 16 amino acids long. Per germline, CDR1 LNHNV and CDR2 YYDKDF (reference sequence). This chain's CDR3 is CATSRAGDSFSDTQYF. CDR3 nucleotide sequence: TGTGCCACCAGCAGAGCAGGGGATAGTTTTTCAGATACGCAGTATTTT.

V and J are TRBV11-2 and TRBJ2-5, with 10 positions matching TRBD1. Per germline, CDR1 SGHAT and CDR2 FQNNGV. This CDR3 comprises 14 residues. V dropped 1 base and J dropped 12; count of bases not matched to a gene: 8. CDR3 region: CASSLGVRQGAEYF. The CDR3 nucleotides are TGTGCCAGCAGCTTAGGGGTTCGACAGGGGGCCGAGTACTTC.

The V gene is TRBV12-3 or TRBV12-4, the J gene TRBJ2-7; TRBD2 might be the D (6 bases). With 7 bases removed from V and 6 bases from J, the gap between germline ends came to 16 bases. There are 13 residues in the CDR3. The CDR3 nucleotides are TGTGCCAGCACACGGGGGTTGGTTTTCGAGCAGTACTTC. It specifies CASTRGLVFEQYF.

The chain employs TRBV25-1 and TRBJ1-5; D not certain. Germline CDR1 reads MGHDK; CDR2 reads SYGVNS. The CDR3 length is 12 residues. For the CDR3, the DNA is TGTGGGGAGGGTAGGAGCAATCAGCCCCAGCATTTT. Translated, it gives CGEGRSNQPQHF.

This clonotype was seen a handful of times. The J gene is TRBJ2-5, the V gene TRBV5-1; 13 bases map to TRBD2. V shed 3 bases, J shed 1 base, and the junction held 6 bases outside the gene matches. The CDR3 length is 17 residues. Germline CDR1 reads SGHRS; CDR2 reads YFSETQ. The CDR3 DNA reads TGCGCCAGCAGCTCCGGGACTAGCGGGACTATCCAAGAGACCCAGTACTTC. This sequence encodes CASSSGTSGTIQETQYF.

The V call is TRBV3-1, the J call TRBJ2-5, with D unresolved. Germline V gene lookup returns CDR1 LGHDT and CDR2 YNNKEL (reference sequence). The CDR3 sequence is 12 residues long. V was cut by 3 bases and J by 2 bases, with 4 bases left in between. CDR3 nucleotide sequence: TGTGCCAGCAGCCACATACAAGAGACCCAGTACTTC. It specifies CASSHIQETQYF.

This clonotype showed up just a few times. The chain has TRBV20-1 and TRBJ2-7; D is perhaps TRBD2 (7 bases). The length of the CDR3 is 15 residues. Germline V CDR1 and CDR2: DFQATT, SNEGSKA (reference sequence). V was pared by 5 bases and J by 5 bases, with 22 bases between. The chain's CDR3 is CSAHYGGALLNEQYF. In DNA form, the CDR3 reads TGCAGTGCTCATTATGGGGGGGCTCTTTTGAACGAGCAGTACTTC.

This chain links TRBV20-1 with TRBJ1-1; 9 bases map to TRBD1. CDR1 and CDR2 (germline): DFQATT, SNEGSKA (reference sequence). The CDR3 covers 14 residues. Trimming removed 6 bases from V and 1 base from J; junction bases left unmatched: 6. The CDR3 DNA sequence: TGCAGTGCCAAGGGGACAGGGTGGAACACTGAAGCTTTCTTT. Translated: CSAKGTGWNTEAFF.

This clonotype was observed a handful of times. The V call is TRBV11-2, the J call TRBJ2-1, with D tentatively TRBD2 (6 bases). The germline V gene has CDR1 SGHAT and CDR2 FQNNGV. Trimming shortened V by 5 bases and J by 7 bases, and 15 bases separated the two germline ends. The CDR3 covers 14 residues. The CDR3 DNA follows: TGTGCCAGCAGCCGGATGGGGGGAGTGAATGAGCAGTTCTTC. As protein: CASSRMGGVNEQFF. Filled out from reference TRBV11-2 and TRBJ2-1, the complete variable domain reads EAGVAQSPRYKIIEKRQSVAFWCNPISGHATLYWYQQILGQGPKLLIQFQNNGVVDDSQLPKDRFSAERLKGVDSTLKIQPAKLEDSAVYLCASSRMGGVNEQFFGPGTRLTVL.

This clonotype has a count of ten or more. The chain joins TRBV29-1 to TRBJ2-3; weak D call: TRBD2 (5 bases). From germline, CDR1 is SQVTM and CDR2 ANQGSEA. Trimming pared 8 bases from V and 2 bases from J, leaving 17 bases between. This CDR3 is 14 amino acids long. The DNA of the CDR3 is TGCAGCCTTCTCGGACGGACTGACACAGATACGCAGTATTTT. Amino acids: CSLLGRTDTDTQYF.

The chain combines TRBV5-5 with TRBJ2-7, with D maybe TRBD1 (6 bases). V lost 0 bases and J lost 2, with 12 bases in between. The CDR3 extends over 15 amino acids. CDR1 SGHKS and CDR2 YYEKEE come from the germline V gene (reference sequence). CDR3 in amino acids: CASSLGARGTYEQYF. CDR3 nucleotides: TGTGCCAGCAGCTTGGGGGCCAGGGGAACCTACGAGCAGTACTTC.